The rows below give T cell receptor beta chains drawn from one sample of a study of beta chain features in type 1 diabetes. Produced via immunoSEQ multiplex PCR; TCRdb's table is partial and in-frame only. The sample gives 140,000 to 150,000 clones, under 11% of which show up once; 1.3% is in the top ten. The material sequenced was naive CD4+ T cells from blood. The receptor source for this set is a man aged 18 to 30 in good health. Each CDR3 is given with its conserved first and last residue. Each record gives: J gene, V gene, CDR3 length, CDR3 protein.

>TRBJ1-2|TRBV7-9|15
CASSPPAASNYGYTF
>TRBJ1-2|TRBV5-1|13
CASSLDSPSGYTF
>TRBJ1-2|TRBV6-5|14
CASRGAGVGYGYTF
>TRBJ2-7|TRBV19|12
CASRSNTYEQYF
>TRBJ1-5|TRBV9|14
CASSVGQNNQPQHF
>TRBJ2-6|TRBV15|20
CATSSPRDRAMNSGANVLTF
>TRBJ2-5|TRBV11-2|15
CASSGRDRGSETQYF
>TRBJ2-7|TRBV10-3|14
CAIRGLADSYEQYF
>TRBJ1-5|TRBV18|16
CASSPPGVQGYQPQHF
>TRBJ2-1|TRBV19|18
CASSIEGVGLAGDNEQFF
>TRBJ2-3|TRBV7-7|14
CASSPGSGTDTQYF
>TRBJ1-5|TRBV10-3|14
CAISEGEGNQPQHF
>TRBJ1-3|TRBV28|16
CASSSLGGVSGNTIYF
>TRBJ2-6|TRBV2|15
CASRTGISGANVLTF
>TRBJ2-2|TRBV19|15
CASSNDRGYTGELFF
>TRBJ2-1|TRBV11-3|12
CASSLVVNEQFF
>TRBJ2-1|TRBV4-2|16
CASSRRDRGSYNEQFF
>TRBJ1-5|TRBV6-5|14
CASSKEASHQPQHF
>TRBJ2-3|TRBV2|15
CASSLFSGGTDTQYF
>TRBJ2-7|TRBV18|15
CASSPPGQGAGEQYF
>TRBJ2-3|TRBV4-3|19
CASSQETSGGPDSTDTQYF
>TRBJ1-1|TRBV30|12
CAWGDRHTEAFF
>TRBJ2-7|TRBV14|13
CASSLLGGNEQYF
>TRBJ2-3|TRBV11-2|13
CASSLVLPDTQYF
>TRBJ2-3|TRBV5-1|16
CASSLELAGATDTQYF
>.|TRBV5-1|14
CASSRDSPSYEQYF
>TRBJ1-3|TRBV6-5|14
CASSTGQTGNTIYF
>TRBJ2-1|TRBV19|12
CASSRPGNEQFF
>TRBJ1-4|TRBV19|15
CASSMLGGRGEKLFF
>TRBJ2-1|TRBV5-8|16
CASSLGTGGLGRVQFF
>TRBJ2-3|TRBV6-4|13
CASSEQATDTQYF
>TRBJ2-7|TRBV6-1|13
CASRKSGTYEQYF
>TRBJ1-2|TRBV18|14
CASSPGQGSYGYTF
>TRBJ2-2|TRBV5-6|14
CASSPGRGAGELFF
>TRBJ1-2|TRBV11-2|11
CASSSGWGYTF
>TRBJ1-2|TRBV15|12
CATSRGGYGYTF
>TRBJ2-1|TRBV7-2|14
CASSLGGAGNEQFF
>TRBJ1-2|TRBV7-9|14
CASSQPGSNYGYTF
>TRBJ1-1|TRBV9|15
CASSKTGALNTEAFF
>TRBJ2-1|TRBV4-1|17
CASSQDPTSGRYNEQFF
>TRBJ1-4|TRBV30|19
CAWSVRWGGSIATNEKLFF
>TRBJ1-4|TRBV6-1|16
CASSDAPVSTNEKLFF
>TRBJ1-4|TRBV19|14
CASSIVASGEKLFF
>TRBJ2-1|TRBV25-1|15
CASSELAGGRNEQFF
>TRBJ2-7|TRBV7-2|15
CASSLFNSGAYEQYF
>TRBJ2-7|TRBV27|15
CASSLHPLRPYEQYF
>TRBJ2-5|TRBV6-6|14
CASISTGLVETQYF
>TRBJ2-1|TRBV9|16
CASSKQDLSSYNEQFF
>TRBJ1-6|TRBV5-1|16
CASSRRTGDNNSPLHF
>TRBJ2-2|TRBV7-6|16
CASRKIGGQNTGELFF
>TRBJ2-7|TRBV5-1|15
CASSLQWGTGDEQYF
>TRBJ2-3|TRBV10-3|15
CATLTGTLSTDTQYF